A single sample is the source of the 4 T cell receptor beta chains below, sequenced in a study of CD8 T cells in ankylosing spondylitis. The study's findings and limits: There was a TCR beta motif, made of several highly homologous variants, that appeared characteristic of ankylosing spondylitis blood.

Which antigens these TCRs recognize remains unknown. Via MiXCR, TCRdb re-called the 5' RACE reads, giving one row per CDR3 protein. Among approximately 400,000 distinct CDR3 sequences, approximately 26% were seen once, and the ten largest hold 0.89%. Input material: blood, either unsorted or a sorted T cell fraction (not recorded which). The receptors were sampled from a male donor with ankylosing spondylitis.

V usage is TRBV3-1 and J usage is TRBJ2-7; the D gene is possibly TRBD2 (6 bases). CDR1 and CDR2 (germline): LGHDT, YNNKEL (reference sequence). This CDR3 is 15 amino acids long. The ends were cut back, 0 bases at V and 7 bases at J, with 16 bases in the middle. The CDR3: CASSQDWGAGGEQYF. The CDR3 nucleotides read TGTGCCAGCAGCCAAGATTGGGGAGCCGGAGGGGAGCAGTACTTC.

J is TRBJ2-3 and V is TRBV7-2; unclear D gene. The CDR3 runs 15 residues. Trimming cost V 5 bases and J 2 bases, with 14 bases left between them. Germline CDR1 is SGHTA and CDR2 is FQGNSA. The CDR3 nucleotides read TGTGCCAGCAGCCCCCAAAGGGCTAACACAGATACGCAGTATTTT. Residues: CASSPQRANTDTQYF.

The chain couples TRBV5-1 to TRBJ2-7; D assignment may be TRBD1 or TRBD2 (5 bases each). The length of the CDR3 is 17 residues. The V end lost 3 bases, the J end lost 2 bases, and 21 bases lay between the germline ends. Germline CDR1 SGHRS, CDR2 YFSETQ. DNA of the CDR3: TGCGCCAGCAGCTATACCCCCATAGGGGACCTACCCTACGAGCAGTACTTC. It codes for CASSYTPIGDLPYEQYF.

The table lists this clonotype with a few counts. This chain uses TRBV5-1 with TRBJ2-7; D remains ambiguous. The ends were cut back, 5 bases at V and 5 bases at J, with 14 bases in the middle. This CDR3 contains 13 residues. Germline V gene data show CDR1 as SGHRS and CDR2 as YFSETQ. CDR3 region: CASREGPFDEQYF. CDR3 nucleotides: TGCGCCAGCAGAGAAGGTCCTTTCGACGAGCAGTACTTC.